This T cell receptor (beta chain) was sequenced for a study of blood T cell repertoires in COVID-19. About the study: Donors in the United States, Italy and Spain gave samples during acute or convalescent COVID-19.

This study enrolled people aged 18 to 89 from under 25 US geographic areas. Germline-derived CDR1 and CDR2 are SGHDT and YYEEEE. This CDR3 contains 15 residues. V was trimmed by 2 bases and J by 4 bases, leaving 12 bases between them. Here immunoSEQ multiplex PCR was the method, and the copy in TCRdb shows in-frame clones only, minus some. The sample includes over 130,000 clones, about 80% of them seen just once. The chain carries TRBV5-6 and TRBJ2-2, with TRBD1 as a possible D gene (6 bases). This TCR came from a woman aged 50 to 65 who had recovered from COVID-19. Source material: PBMCs or T cells enriched from blood (not recorded which). This CDR3 reads CASSFEDRRTGELFF. In DNA, the CDR3 is TGTGCCAGCAGCTTTGAGGACAGACGCACCGGGGAGCTGTTTTTT.